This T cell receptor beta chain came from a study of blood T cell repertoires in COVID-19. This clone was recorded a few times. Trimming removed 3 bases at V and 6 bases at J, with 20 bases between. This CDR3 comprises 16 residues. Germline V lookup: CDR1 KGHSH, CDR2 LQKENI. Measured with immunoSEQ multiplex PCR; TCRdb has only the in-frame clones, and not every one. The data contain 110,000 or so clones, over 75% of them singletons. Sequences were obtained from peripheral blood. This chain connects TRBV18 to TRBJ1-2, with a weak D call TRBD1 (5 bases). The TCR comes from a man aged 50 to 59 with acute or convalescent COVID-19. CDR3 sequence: CASSPNWSRVFDGYTF. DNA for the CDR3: TGTGCCAGCTCACCTAACTGGAGCAGGGTCTTCGATGGCTACACCTTC.